The 21 T cell receptor beta chains in this list originate from one sample, sequenced in a study of blood T cell repertoires in COVID-19. The method was immunoSEQ multiplex PCR; TCRdb's version includes in-frame clones alone and lacks a portion of them. The data hold about 400,000 clones, with around 86% observed a single time. The sequencing sample was made of peripheral blood. These receptor sequences come from a human donor in a cohort sampled during active COVID-19.

The chain combines TRBV9 with TRBJ2-7, with 11 bases aligning to TRBD2. The V gene end was trimmed by 0 bases and the J gene end by 4 bases; junction bases not matched to a gene: 12. There are 18 residues in the CDR3. The germline gives CDR1 SGDLS, CDR2 YYNGEE. The CDR3, as DNA: TGTGCCAGCAGCGTAGTATCACCAACTAGCGGGAGCGGTTACGAGCAGTACTTC. As protein: CASSVVSPTSGSGYEQYF.

The V call is TRBV27, the J call TRBJ2-3, with 9 positions matching TRBD2. The V gene end was trimmed by 5 bases and the J gene end by 0 bases; junction bases not matched to a gene: 6. CDR1 and CDR2 from the germline V gene are MNHEY and SMNVEV (reference sequence). This CDR3 is built from 16 residues. This CDR3 reads CASSPLSGGSTDTQYF. The CDR3, as DNA: TGTGCCAGCAGTCCATTGAGCGGGGGGAGCACAGATACGCAGTATTTT.

V is TRBV10-1 and J is TRBJ1-1; the D is unclear. This CDR3 is built from 13 residues. The germline V gene encodes CDR1 WNHNN and CDR2 SYGVQD (reference sequence). V lost 8 bases to trimming and J lost 3 bases, with 13 bases between them. CDR3 nucleotide sequence: TGCGCCAGCTTGCCGGGGTCCGACACTGAAGCTTTCTTT. Its protein is CASLPGSDTEAFF.

The J gene is TRBJ1-1, the V gene TRBV3-1 (or the pseudogene TRBV3-2); 8 bases agree with TRBD1. This CDR3 has 15 amino acids. Germline values: CDR1 LGHDT, CDR2 YNNKEL (reference sequence). Trimming removed 3 bases from V and 5 bases from J; junction bases left unmatched: 8. CDR3: CASSQLQGGMTEAFF. Here the CDR3 DNA reads TGTGCCAGCAGCCAGTTACAGGGGGGGATGACTGAAGCTTTCTTT.

V and J are TRBV18 and TRBJ2-3, with 7 bases that match TRBD2. V trimming: 6 bases; J trimming: 2 bases; junction bases outside the gene matches: 11. The CDR3 extends over 16 amino acids. The germline V gene encodes CDR1 KGHSH and CDR2 LQKENI. This chain's CDR3 is CASSFSPGGSTDTQYF. The CDR3, as DNA: TGTGCCAGCTCCTTTTCACCGGGGGGTTCCACAGATACGCAGTATTTT. The full variable domain, rest sourced from reference TRBV18 and TRBJ2-3, is NAGVMQNPRHLVRRRGQEARLRCSPMKGHSHVYWYRQLPEEGLKFMVYLQKENIIDESGMPKERFSAEFPKEGPSILRIQQVVRGDSAAYFCASSFSPGGSTDTQYFGPGTRLTVL.

The V and J genes are TRBV30 and TRBJ2-7; the D gene is possibly TRBD2 (6 bases). The germline gives CDR1 GTSNPN, CDR2 SVGIG (reference sequence). V lost 8 bases, J lost 5 bases, and 25 bases lay in between. This CDR3 region has 15 residues. The CDR3 region is CAVSSLAESDDEQYF. The CDR3 coding sequence is TGTGCCGTAAGTTCTTTAGCGGAATCCGACGACGAGCAGTACTTC.

In the case of this clone: Additional DNA sequences in this sample encode the identical CDR3. The chain has TRBV9 and TRBJ2-1, with TRBD1 matching over 10 bases. Unmatched junction bases numbered 0, after V lost 0 bases and J lost 6 bases. Germline lookup yields CDR1 SGDLS and CDR2 YYNGEE. This CDR3 comprises 14 residues. The CDR3 region is CASSVGQGANEQFF. CDR3 DNA: TGTGCCAGCAGCGTAGGACAGGGGGCCAATGAGCAGTTCTTC.

The V call is TRBV6-1, the J call TRBJ2-5, with D possibly being TRBD2 (5 bases). This CDR3 region has 15 residues. The V gene's germline CDR1 is MNHNS and CDR2 SASEGT. The V end was cut by 1 base, the J end by 7 bases, with 16 bases between. CDR3 bases: TGTGCCAGCAGTGAAGTGTCTGGACGGGGTGGGACCCAGTACTTC. This codes for CASSEVSGRGGTQYF.

This rearrangement joins TRBV5-6 to TRBJ1-3, with D possibly being TRBD1 (5 bases). V dropped 4 bases and J dropped 5 bases, with 22 bases sitting between them. The CDR3 sequence is 17 residues long. Per the germline V gene, CDR1 is SGHDT and CDR2 is YYEEEE. The CDR3 bases are TGTGCCAGCAGCCAGGGAGATCAGCGGGGCTTTAGAAACACCATATATTTT. Protein sequence: CASSQGDQRGFRNTIYF.

The chain combines TRBV10-3 with TRBJ2-1; TRBD2 aligns across 7 bases. V shed 3 bases, J shed 8 bases, and the junction held 10 bases outside the gene matches. This CDR3 has 15 residues. Per the germline V gene, CDR1 is ENHRY and CDR2 is SYGVKD. CDR3 sequence reads: CAISDPRGSNYEQFF. Written as DNA, the CDR3 is TGTGCCATCAGTGATCCTCGCGGGAGTAACTATGAGCAGTTCTTC.

The chain is built from TRBV2 and TRBJ1-5, with D possibly matching TRBD1 (5 bases). Germline V gene lookup returns CDR1 SNHLY and CDR2 FYNNEI. This CDR3 is built from 15 residues. Trimming took 2 bases from V and 3 from J, leaving 11 bases between them. DNA of the CDR3: TGTGCCAGCAGTGAAAACCGACAGCCCAATCAGCCCCAGCATTTT. This translates into CASSENRQPNQPQHF.

The V gene is TRBV2, the J gene TRBJ2-7; tentatively, D is TRBD2 (5 bases). V lost 6 bases, J lost 0 bases, and 12 bases lay in between. CDR1 SNHLY and CDR2 FYNNEI come from the germline V gene. The CDR3 is made up of 14 amino acids. This CDR3 reads CASSPPGSSYEQYF. In nucleotides, the CDR3 is TGTGCCAGCAGCCCCCCGGGGAGCTCCTACGAGCAGTACTTC.

The chain joins TRBV5-1 to TRBJ2-7, with TRBD1 identical over 8 bases. The CDR3 sequence is 15 residues long. Germline CDR1 is SGHRS and CDR2 is YFSETQ. The junction had 8 bases not matched to a gene; V was cut back by 0 bases and J by 6 bases. The CDR3 coding sequence is TGCGCCAGCAGCTTGGGGACAGGGTCGTCGAGCGAGCAGTACTTC. The encoded protein is CASSLGTGSSSEQYF.

The DNA of the CDR3 is TGTGCCCGCAAGCGTTGGGGACTAGGGGGGGGCGGGAACGAGCAGTACTTC. As protein: CARKRWGLGGGGNEQYF. The V call is TRBV2, the J call TRBJ2-7; 8 positions match TRBD2. V was clipped by 11 bases and J by 5 bases; unmatched bases: 23. Germline CDR1 is SNHLY and CDR2 is FYNNEI. CDR3 length equals 17 residues.

The J gene is TRBJ2-1, the V gene TRBV7-3; 12 nucleotides match TRBD2. CDR1 and CDR2 (germline): SGHTA, FQGTGA. The J segment lost 7 bases and the V segment lost 5 bases, leaving 15 bases of the junction unmatched. The CDR3 is 18 residues long. This chain's CDR3 is CASSPHPPSGRVKNEQFF. The CDR3 DNA sequence: TGTGCCAGCAGCCCACATCCCCCTAGCGGGAGGGTTAAGAATGAGCAGTTCTTC.

The CDR3 DNA reads as TGTGCCAGCAGCCAAGTGGGTAGGGGTGGCGAAAAACTGTTTTTT. Amino acids: CASSQVGRGGEKLFF. The J gene is TRBJ1-4, the V gene TRBV3-1 (or the pseudogene TRBV3-2), with a tentative D call TRBD1 (5 bases). V lost 1 base to trimming and J lost 8 bases, with 14 bases between them. Germline V gives CDR1 LGHDT, CDR2 YNNKEL (reference sequence). The CDR3 is made up of 15 amino acids.

The J gene is TRBJ1-1, the V gene TRBV19; D uncertain. The V and J ends lost 5 bases and 4 bases respectively, with 14 bases between them. Germline V gene data show CDR1 as LNHDA and CDR2 as SQIVND (reference sequence). This CDR3 region has 14 residues. The CDR3 DNA follows: TGTGCCAGTAGTCAGACCACGGGTAGCACTGAAGCTTTCTTT. Its translation: CASSQTTGSTEAFF.

The V gene is TRBV28, the J gene TRBJ2-7, with no clear D. This CDR3 region has 14 residues. The V gene's germline CDR1 is MDHEN and CDR2 SYDVKM. Trimming took 4 bases from V and 3 from J, leaving 13 bases between them. The CDR3 sequence: CASSCPGEYYEQYF. DNA for the CDR3: TGTGCCAGCAGTTGCCCCGGTGAGTACTACGAGCAGTACTTC. Filled out from reference TRBV28 and TRBJ2-7, the complete variable domain reads DVKVTQSSRYLVKRTGEKVFLECVQDMDHENMFWYRQDPGLGLRLIYFSYDVKMKEKGDIPEGYSVSREKKERFSLILESASTNQTSMYLCASSCPGEYYEQYFGPGTRLTVT.

The chain links TRBV7-2 to TRBJ2-1; 12 nucleotides line up with TRBD2. V lost 1 base to trimming and J lost 7 bases; unmatched junction nucleotides: 8. The CDR3 loop spans 17 amino acids. Germline-derived CDR1 and CDR2 are SGHTA and FQGNSA. The CDR3 DNA is TGTGCCAGCAGCTTAGGGACTAGCGGGACGAGGTGGAATGAGCAGTTCTTC. Amino acid sequence: CASSLGTSGTRWNEQFF.

The genes are TRBV18 and TRBJ1-2; no reliable D call. The CDR3 runs 16 residues. With 3 bases removed from V and 3 bases from J, the gap between germline ends came to 17 bases. The V gene's germline CDR1 is KGHSH and CDR2 LQKENI. The CDR3 nucleotides are TGTGCCAGCTCACCGGACGCGGGTGTTAACTACTATGGCTACACCTTC. Protein: CASSPDAGVNYYGYTF.

Remarks on this clone: With a much larger clone just one base away, this may be a read error. This chain joins TRBV4-1 and TRBJ2-3, with TRBD2 matching over 7 bases. The CDR3 totals 17 residues. Germline-derived CDR1 and CDR2 are MGHRA and YSYEKL. The CDR3 sequence: CARSRLPLTRGTDTQYF. The CDR3 DNA reads as TGCGCCCGCAGCCGCCTCCCCCTCACGCGGGGGACAGATACGCAGTATTTT.